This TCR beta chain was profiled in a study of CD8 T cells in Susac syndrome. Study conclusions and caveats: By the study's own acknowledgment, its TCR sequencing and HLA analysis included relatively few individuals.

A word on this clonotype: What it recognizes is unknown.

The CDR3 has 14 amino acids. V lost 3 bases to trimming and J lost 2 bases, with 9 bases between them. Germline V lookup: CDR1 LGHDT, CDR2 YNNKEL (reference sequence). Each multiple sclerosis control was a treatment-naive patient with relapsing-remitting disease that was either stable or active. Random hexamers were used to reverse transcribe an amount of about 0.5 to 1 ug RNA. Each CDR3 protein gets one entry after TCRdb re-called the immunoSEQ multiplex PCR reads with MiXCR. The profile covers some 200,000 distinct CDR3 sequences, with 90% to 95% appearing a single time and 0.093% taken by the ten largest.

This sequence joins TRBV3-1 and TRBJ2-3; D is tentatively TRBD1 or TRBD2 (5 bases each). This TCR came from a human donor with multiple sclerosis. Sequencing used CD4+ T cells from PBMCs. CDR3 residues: CASSQGTPTDTQYF. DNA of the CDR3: TGTGCCAGCAGCCAGGGGACCCCCACAGATACGCAGTATTTT.